The clone carrying this T cell receptor beta chain was recorded only once. This record belongs to a study of blood T cell repertoires in COVID-19. This CDR3 contains 16 residues. V trimming: 6 bases; J trimming: 4 bases; junction bases outside the gene matches: 13. Looked up from germline, CDR1 is LGHDT and CDR2 is YNNKEL (reference sequence). Source study methods: Quantification of nucleated cells was approximated via reference gene primer amplification. Repertoires were generated with immunoSEQ multiplex PCR, while TCRdb's copy carries only in-frame clones and drops some. The V and J calls and the clone size are those of that table, but D and trimming were determined from the DNA. The table includes nearly 350,000 clones, about 90% detected once.

The V call is TRBV3-1 (or the pseudogene TRBV3-2), the J call TRBJ2-3, with 7 bases lining up with TRBD2. The specimen was peripheral blood. The source is a woman between 70 and 85 years old with COVID-19, enrolled during active disease. CDR3 residues: CASRYTAGLAADTQYF. The CDR3 DNA sequence: TGTGCCAGCAGGTATACGGCGGGGCTAGCGGCAGATACGCAGTATTTT.